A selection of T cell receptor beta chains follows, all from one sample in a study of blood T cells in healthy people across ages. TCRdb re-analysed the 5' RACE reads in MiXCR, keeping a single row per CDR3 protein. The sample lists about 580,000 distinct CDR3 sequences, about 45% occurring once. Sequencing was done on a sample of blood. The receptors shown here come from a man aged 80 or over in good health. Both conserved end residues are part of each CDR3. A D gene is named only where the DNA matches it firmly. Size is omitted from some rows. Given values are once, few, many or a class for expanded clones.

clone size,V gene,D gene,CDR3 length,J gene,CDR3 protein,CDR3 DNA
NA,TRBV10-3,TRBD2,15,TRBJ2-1,CAISGGASGIDEQFF,TGTGCCATCAGTGGGGGGGCTAGCGGGATCGATGAGCAGTTCTTC
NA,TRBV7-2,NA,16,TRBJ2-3,CASSFIVGGVPDTQYF,TGTGCCAGCAGCTTTATTGTGGGTGGGGTACCAGATACGCAGTATTTT
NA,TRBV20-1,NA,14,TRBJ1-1,CSARQDLMNTEAFF,TGCAGTGCGCGGCAGGACCTAATGAACACTGAAGCTTTCTTT
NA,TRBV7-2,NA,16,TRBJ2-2,CASRRGTPVNTGELFF,TGTGCCAGCAGGAGGGGAACCCCCGTGAACACCGGGGAGCTGTTTTTT
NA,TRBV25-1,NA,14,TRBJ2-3,CASSERGGTDTQYF,TGTGCCAGCAGTGAAAGGGGGGGCACAGATACGCAGTATTTT
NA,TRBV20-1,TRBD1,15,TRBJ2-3,CSAASGQGVPDTQYF,TGCAGTGCCGCGTCAGGACAGGGGGTGCCAGATACGCAGTATTTT
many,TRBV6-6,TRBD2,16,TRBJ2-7,CASSRGLAQIVDEQYF,TGTGCCAGCAGTCGGGGACTAGCGCAAATTGTGGACGAGCAGTACTTC
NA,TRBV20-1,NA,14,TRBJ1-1,CSAISRTMNTEAFF,TGCAGTGCTATTTCCAGGACCATGAACACTGAAGCTTTCTTT
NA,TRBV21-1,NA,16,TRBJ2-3,CASSNGGTSGTDTQYF,TGTGCCAGCAGCAATGGGGGGACTAGCGGCACAGATACGCAGTATTTT
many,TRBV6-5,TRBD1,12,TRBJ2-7,CASSDRGLEQYF,TGTGCCAGCAGTGACAGGGGCTTGGAGCAGTACTTC
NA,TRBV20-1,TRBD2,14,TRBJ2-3,CSVVPGLGADTQYF,TGCAGTGTCGTACCGGGACTAGGGGCAGATACGCAGTATTTT
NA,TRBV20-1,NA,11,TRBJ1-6,CSASEQSPLHF,TGCAGTGCTAGCGAGCAGTCACCCCTCCACTTT
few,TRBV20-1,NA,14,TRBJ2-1,CSARDMGRAAEQFF,TGCAGTGCTAGAGATATGGGACGGGCCGCTGAGCAGTTCTTC
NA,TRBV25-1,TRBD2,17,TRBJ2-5,CASSEYRLAGDLETQYF,TGTGCCAGCAGTGAATATAGGCTAGCGGGAGACCTGGAGACCCAGTACTTC
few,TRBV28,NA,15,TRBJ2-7,CASSPRTAYSYEQYF,TGTGCCAGCAGCCCCCGGACAGCCTACTCCTACGAGCAGTACTTC
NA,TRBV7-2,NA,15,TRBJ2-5,CASSSANHAGETQYF,TGTGCCAGCAGCTCAGCGAACCACGCGGGGGAGACCCAGTACTTC
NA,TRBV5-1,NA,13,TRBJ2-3,CASSLEVLDTQYF,TGCGCCAGCAGCTTGGAGGTGTTGGATACGCAGTATTTT
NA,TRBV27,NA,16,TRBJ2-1,CASSLGPGASHNEQFF,TGTGCCAGCAGTTTAGGACCGGGAGCGTCGCACAATGAGCAGTTCTTC
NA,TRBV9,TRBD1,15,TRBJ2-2,CASSVGTGWTGELFF,TGTGCCAGCAGCGTAGGGACAGGGTGGACCGGGGAGCTGTTTTTT
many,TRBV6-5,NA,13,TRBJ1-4,CASRRGMDEKLFF,TGTGCCAGCAGAAGGGGTATGGATGAAAAACTGTTTTTT
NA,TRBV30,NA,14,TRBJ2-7,CAWRGQGKTYEQYF,TGTGCCTGGAGGGGGCAGGGGAAAACCTACGAGCAGTACTTC
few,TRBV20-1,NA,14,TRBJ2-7,CSARPGPSAGEQYF,TGCAGTGCTAGGCCGGGACCCTCTGCGGGTGAGCAGTACTTC
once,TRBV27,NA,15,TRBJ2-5,CASSILPGLQETQYF,TGTGCCAGCAGTATCCTTCCGGGACTTCAAGAGACCCAGTACTTC
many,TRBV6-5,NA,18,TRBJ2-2,CASSYSKVGRPNTGELFF,TGTGCCAGCAGTTACTCGAAAGTAGGCAGACCGAACACCGGGGAGCTGTTTTTT
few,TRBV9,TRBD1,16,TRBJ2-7,CASSVTAGQGSYEQYF,TGTGCCAGCAGCGTTACCGCGGGACAGGGATCTTACGAGCAGTACTTC
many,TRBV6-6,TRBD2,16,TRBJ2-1,CASSSTGTSGRYEQFF,TGTGCCAGCAGTAGCACCGGGACTAGCGGGAGATATGAGCAGTTCTTC
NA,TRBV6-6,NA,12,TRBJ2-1,CASSGVHNEQFF,TGTGCCAGCAGTGGAGTTCACAATGAGCAGTTCTTC
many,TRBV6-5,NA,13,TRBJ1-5,CASTAAGNQPQHF,TGTGCCAGCACCGCCGCAGGCAATCAGCCCCAGCATTTT
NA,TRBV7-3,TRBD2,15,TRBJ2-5,CAGSLASGGLNEQYF,TGTGCCGGCAGCTTAGCTAGCGGGGGGCTCAATGAGCAGTACTTC
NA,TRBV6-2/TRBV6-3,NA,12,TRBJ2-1,CASSPGPGGQFF,TGTGCCAGCAGCCCCGGACCCGGAGGGCAGTTCTTC
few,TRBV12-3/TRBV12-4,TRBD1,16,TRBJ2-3,CASSGLTGTGGSTQYF,TGTGCCAGCAGCGGCTTAACGGGGACAGGGGGAAGTACGCAGTATTTT
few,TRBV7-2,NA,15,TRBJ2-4,CASSLEAGNLNIQYF,TGTGCCAGCAGCTTAGAGGCAGGAAACCTTAACATTCAGTACTTC
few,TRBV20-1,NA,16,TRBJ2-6,CSARGPIDSGANVLTF,TGCAGTGCGAGGGGACCAATTGACTCTGGGGCCAACGTCCTGACTTTC
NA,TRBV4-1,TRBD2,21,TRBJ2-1,CASSRHPGGTSGMSSYNEQFF,TGCGCCAGCAGCCGCCACCCAGGCGGGACTAGCGGCATGAGCTCCTACAATGAGCAGTTCTTC
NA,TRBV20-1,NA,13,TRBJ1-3,CSARRVSGNTIYF,TGCAGTGCTAGGCGGGTATCTGGAAACACCATATATTTT
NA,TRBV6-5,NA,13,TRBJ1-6,CASSYSSDRPLHF,TGTGCCAGCAGTTACTCTTCCGACAGACCCCTCCACTTT
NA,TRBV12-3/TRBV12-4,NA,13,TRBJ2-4,CASSRTPTYKQYF,TGTGCCAGCAGCCGGACACCAACCTACAAGCAGTACTTC
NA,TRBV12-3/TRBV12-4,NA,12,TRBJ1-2,CASSFSGYGYTF,TGTGCCAGCAGTTTCAGTGGCTATGGCTACACCTTC
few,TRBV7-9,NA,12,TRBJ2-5,CASSVSAGTQYF,TGTGCCAGCAGCGTCTCAGCGGGGACCCAGTACTTC
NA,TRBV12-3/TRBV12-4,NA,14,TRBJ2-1,CASRRRESGNEQFF,TGTGCCAGCAGACGGCGGGAATCGGGGAATGAGCAGTTCTTC
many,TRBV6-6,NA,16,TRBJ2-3,CASRTRGSIDRDTQYF,TGTGCCAGCAGGACCCGGGGGTCAATTGACCGGGATACGCAGTATTTT
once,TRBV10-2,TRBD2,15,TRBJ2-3,CASSSSGASPDTQYF,TGCGCCAGCTCTTCTAGCGGGGCCTCTCCAGATACGCAGTATTTT
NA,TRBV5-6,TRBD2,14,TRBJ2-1,CASRGGGGYNEQFF,TGTGCCAGCAGGGGCGGGGGAGGTTACAATGAGCAGTTCTTC
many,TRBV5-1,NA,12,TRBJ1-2,CASSLTGSGYTF,TGCGCCAGCAGCTTGACAGGGAGCGGCTACACCTTC
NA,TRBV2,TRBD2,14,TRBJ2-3,CASLRLAGTDTQYF,TGTGCCAGCCTCAGACTAGCGGGCACAGATACGCAGTATTTT
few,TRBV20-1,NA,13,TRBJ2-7,CSAPDSFSYEQYF,TGCAGTGCTCCGGACAGTTTCTCCTACGAGCAGTACTTC
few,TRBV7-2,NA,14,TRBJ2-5,CASSLASLQETQYF,TGTGCCAGCAGCTTAGCTAGTCTGCAAGAGACCCAGTACTTC
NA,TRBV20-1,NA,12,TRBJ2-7,CSAGLAEEAQYF,TGCAGTGCTGGGTTAGCGGAAGAGGCCCAGTACTTC
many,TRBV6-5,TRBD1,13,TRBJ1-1,CASSYIQGTEAFF,TGTGCCAGCAGTTACATACAGGGGACTGAAGCTTTCTTT
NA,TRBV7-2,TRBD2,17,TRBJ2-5,CASSLGTRRAGSETQYF,TGTGCCAGCAGCTTGGGGACTCGACGAGCGGGGTCGGAGACCCAGTACTTC
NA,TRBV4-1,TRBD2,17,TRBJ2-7,CASSQRGGQRSYNEQYF,TGCGCCAGCAGCCAGCGGGGGGGACAGAGATCCTACAATGAGCAGTACTTC
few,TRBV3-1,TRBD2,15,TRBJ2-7,CASSHPGLGGYEQYF,TGTGCCAGCAGCCACCCGGGACTAGGGGGCTACGAGCAGTACTTC
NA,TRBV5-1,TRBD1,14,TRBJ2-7,CASSLEQGAHEQYF,TGCGCCAGCAGCTTGGAACAGGGGGCGCACGAGCAGTACTTC
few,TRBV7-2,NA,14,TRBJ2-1,CASRAPSSYNEQFF,TGTGCCAGCAGGGCTCCTAGCTCCTACAATGAGCAGTTCTTC
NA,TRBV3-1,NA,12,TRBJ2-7,CASSHTAYEQYF,TGTGCCAGCAGCCACACAGCCTACGAGCAGTACTTC